These 13 T cell receptor beta chains originate from one sample sequenced in a study of control samples from healthy donors and cancer patients. Some clones are missing from TCRdb's copy, which holds only in-frame ones; the method was immunoSEQ multiplex PCR. The sample has some 100,000 clones; 85% to 90% are singletons. The sequenced material came from blood. The source of these receptors is a woman aged 50 to 60 in good health.

The J gene is TRBJ2-3, the V gene TRBV5-5, with a tentative D call TRBD2 (5 bases). The CDR3 covers 12 residues. V lost 3 bases and J 13 bases, leaving 15 bases between the germline ends. From germline, CDR1 is SGHKS and CDR2 YYEKEE (reference sequence). The CDR3, as DNA: TGTGCCAGCAGCTCTCTAGGAGGCCAAGAGTATTTT. This gives the protein CASSSLGGQEYF.

The chain joins TRBV4-3 to TRBJ1-5; no definite D call. Germline V CDR1 and CDR2: LGHNA, YSLEER. The CDR3 runs 15 residues. V was clipped by 0 bases and J by 2 bases, with 8 bases between them. The CDR3 sequence is CASSQDDGGNQPQHF. CDR3 bases: TGCGCCAGCAGCCAAGACGATGGGGGCAATCAGCCCCAGCATTTT.

The chain uses TRBV7-2 and TRBJ1-6, with D possibly matching TRBD1 (5 bases). The V end was cut by 3 bases, the J end by 0 bases, with 15 bases between. Germline V gene sequence: CDR1 SGHTA, CDR2 FQGNSA. The CDR3 has 18 amino acids. The DNA of the CDR3 is TGTGCCAGCAGCTTGGAAGGTGGGGGAAGCTCCTATAATTCACCCCTCCACTTT. Protein: CASSLEGGGSSYNSPLHF.

The rearrangement links TRBV5-1 to TRBJ2-1; 9 bases fit TRBD1. Trimming removed 2 bases from V and 1 base from J; junction bases left unmatched: 4. This CDR3 is 16 amino acids long. CDR1 and CDR2 (germline): SGHRS, YFSETQ. CDR3 amino acids: CASSFGGTGSYNEQFF. CDR3 bases: TGCGCCAGCAGCTTTGGCGGGACAGGGTCCTACAATGAGCAGTTCTTC.

In its sample, this clone was seen once. J is TRBJ2-7 and V is TRBV5-6; no clear D. The CDR3 runs 11 residues. Germline V lookup: CDR1 SGHDT, CDR2 YYEEEE. V was clipped by 7 bases and J by 4 bases, with 9 bases between them. The CDR3, as DNA: TGTGCCAGCTCACTGTGGTACGAGCAGTACGTC. Its protein is CASSLWYEQYV.

Worth noting for this clone: Other DNA sequences within the sample encode an identical CDR3. The chain links TRBV9 to TRBJ1-2; D might be TRBD1 (6 bases). Trimming took 3 bases from V and 2 from J, leaving 8 bases between them. CDR1 and CDR2 from the germline V gene are SGDLS and YYNGEE. CDR3 length equals 13 residues. The chain's CDR3 is CASSAQGNYGYTF. In DNA form, the CDR3 reads TGTGCCAGCAGCGCACAGGGAAACTATGGCTACACCTTC. Full variable domain (missing parts from reference TRBV9 and TRBJ1-2): DSGVTQTPKHLITATGQRVTLRCSPRSGDLSVYWYQQSLDQGLQFLIQYYNGEERAKGNILERFSAQQFPDLHSELNLSSLELGDSALYFCASSAQGNYGYTFGSGTRLTVV.

V and J are TRBV11-2 and TRBJ1-5; D is unclear. Germline CDR1 reads SGHAT; CDR2 reads FQNNGV. There are 15 residues in the CDR3. The V end was cut by 1 base, the J end by 5 bases, with 12 bases between. This chain's CDR3 is CASSLVGEKDQPQHF. The CDR3 DNA sequence: TGTGCCAGCAGCTTAGTTGGGGAGAAGGATCAGCCCCAGCATTTT.

This clone was recorded once. The chain combines TRBV6-6 with TRBJ2-5, with 12 nucleotides matching TRBD1. CDR1 is MNHNY and CDR2 is SVGAGI in the germline V gene (reference sequence). CDR3 length equals 14 residues. Trimming removed 6 bases from V and 4 bases from J; junction bases left unmatched: 3. Written as DNA, the CDR3 is TGTGCCAGCAGGGGGACAGGGGGCGCAGAGACCCAGTACTTC. Translated: CASRGTGGAETQYF.

The chain couples TRBV6-5 to TRBJ2-5; 7 bases are shared with TRBD1. After removal of 0 bases from V and 1 base from J, the junction contained 2 bases not matched to a gene. CDR3 length: 15 amino acids. In germline, CDR1 is MNHEY, CDR2 SVGAGI. This CDR3 reads CASSYSGTAQETQYF. CDR3 bases: TGTGCCAGCAGTTACTCCGGGACAGCCCAAGAGACCCAGTACTTC.

This chain uses TRBV7-9 with TRBJ2-5, with D hard to call. Germline values: CDR1 SEHNR, CDR2 FQNEAQ (reference sequence). Trimming stripped 1 base from V and 5 bases from J, with 11 bases between. This CDR3 contains 14 residues. CDR3 in amino acids: CASSLGSATETQYF. The CDR3, as DNA: TGTGCCAGCAGCTTAGGTTCGGCTACGGAGACCCAGTACTTC.

In this sample, this clone turned up a few times. This chain uses TRBV7-9 with TRBJ1-2, with 7 bases that match TRBD1. Germline values: CDR1 SEHNR, CDR2 FQNEAQ (reference sequence). V trimming: 1 base; J trimming: 4 bases; junction bases outside the gene matches: 3. The CDR3 covers 14 residues. The CDR3 coding sequence is TGTGCCAGCAGCTTAGGAGGGGGCGCCTATGGCTACACCTTC. Translated, it gives CASSLGGGAYGYTF. The full variable domain, with the rest looked up from reference TRBV7-9 and TRBJ1-2, is DTGVSQNPRHKITKRGQNVTFRCDPISEHNRLYWYRQTLGQGPEFLTYFQNEAQLEKSRLLSDRFSAERPKGSFSTLEIQRTEQGDSAMYLCASSLGGGAYGYTFGSGTRLTVV.

The chain employs TRBV7-2 and TRBJ2-2; a weak D match, TRBD1 (6 bases). The V gene's germline CDR1 is SGHTA and CDR2 FQGNSA. Trimming pared 5 bases from V and 4 bases from J, leaving 23 bases between. The CDR3 has 18 residues. The CDR3 spells CASSRKSSGEWVTGELFF. The CDR3 DNA sequence: TGTGCCAGCAGCAGAAAGTCCTCAGGGGAGTGGGTCACCGGGGAGCTGTTTTTT. The whole variable domain, filled in from reference TRBV7-2 and TRBJ2-2, reads GAGVSQSPSNKVTEKGKDVELRCDPISGHTALYWYRQSLGQGLEFLIYFQGNSAPDKSGLPSDRFSAERTGGSVSTLTIQRTQQEDSAVYLCASSRKSSGEWVTGELFFGEGSRLTVL.

CDR3 protein: CASSEGVAGRTQYF. CDR3 coding DNA: TGCGCCAGCAGTGAGGGGGTGGCGGGGCGTACGCAGTATTTT. The gene calls are TRBV10-1 and TRBJ2-3, with a tentative D call TRBD2 (6 bases). Trimming took off 2 bases at V and 8 bases at J, with 14 bases between the two ends. Per the germline V gene, CDR1 is WNHNN and CDR2 is SYGVQD (reference sequence). The length of the CDR3 is 14 residues.